The present entry profiles one TCR beta chain with its context. Antigen unknown. CDR1 and CDR2 from the germline V gene are SGHNT and YENEEA. With 1 base removed from V and 7 bases from J, the gap between germline ends came to 10 bases. This CDR3 spans 14 amino acids. The data derive from a study of T cell responses to AZD1222 COVID-19 vaccine. Study findings and constraints: Of the AZD1222 recipients, only 5 to 7 were seropositive at baseline. Females outnumbered males among donors, who were mostly white British; clonal diversity was possibly underestimated.

TCRdb's table, derived via immunoSEQ multiplex PCR, lists solely in-frame clones and lacks some. The table has 160,000 or so clones, 85% to 95% seen once. The clonotype was recovered from an adult in good health. V is TRBV11-3 and J is TRBJ2-2, with D perhaps matching TRBD1 (5 bases). Sequencing used peripheral blood, obtained on day 0 of AZD1222 vaccination. DNA of the CDR3: TGTGCCAGCAGCTTAGGGGGCGTCGACGGGGAGCTGTTTTTT. Its translation is CASSLGGVDGELFF.